This T cell receptor beta chain was documented in a study of PD-1 blockade in classical Hodgkin lymphoma. The study, taken as a whole, reports: In CD4+ cells, TCR diversity went up significantly by C4D1, but in CD8+ cells it did not.

Time point in this sample: cycle 4 day 1 (C4D1), after five to seven weeks of nivolumab. Autologous stem cell transplantation was followed by relapse in every patient, and brentuximab vedotin exposure varied. This clone came up once. What it binds is unknown. The table came from immunoSEQ multiplex PCR; TCRdb's copy has only in-frame clones and leaves some out. The table shows about 21,000 clones, with approximately 85% occurring only once. The CDR3 is 13 amino acids. The V end lost 7 bases, the J end lost 5 bases, and 15 bases lay between the germline ends. In germline, CDR1 is ENHRY, CDR2 SYGVKD. The TCR comes from a human donor with classical Hodgkin lymphoma. The sequencing used peripheral blood mononuclear cells (PBMCs), collected before the fourth cycle of nivolumab. The chain has TRBV10-3 and TRBJ2-7, with D perhaps given as TRBD1 or TRBD2 (5 bases each). The chain's CDR3 is CAITVEGIDEQYF. The CDR3 coding sequence is TGTGCCATCACGGTCGAGGGGATCGACGAGCAGTACTTC.